The 5 T cell receptor beta chains below all came from one sample that was sequenced in a study of blood T cell repertoires in COVID-19 (dated by TCRdb to 2019 to 2021). The library was generated by the immunoSEQ multiplex PCR assay. TCRdb obtained this table from immuneACCESS and retained in-frame rearrangements with V and J assigned. These tables miss some clones; where compared with another copy, unresolved V genes account for less than half of the shortfall, and the remainder is unexplained. This sample gives around 400,000 clones in total; 75% to 90% of them show up just once. Of the sample, approximately 5.4% is held by the ten largest clones. Source material: PBMCs or T cells enriched from blood (not recorded which). The receptors here all came from a woman between 50 and 59 years old who had recovered from COVID-19.

CDR3 loop: CAWSQGASGGRETQYF. DNA for the CDR3: TGTGCCTGGAGTCAGGGGGCTAGCGGGGGGAGAGAGACCCAGTACTTC. The V call is TRBV30, the J call TRBJ2-5; 11 positions agree with TRBD2. The CDR3 length is 16 residues. V lost 2 bases, J lost 4 bases, and 9 bases stayed unmatched. CDR1 is GTSNPN and CDR2 is SVGIG in the germline V gene (reference sequence).

The chain combines TRBV3-1 (or the pseudogene TRBV3-2) with TRBJ1-3; perhaps TRBD1 as D (6 bases). In germline, CDR1 is LGHDT, CDR2 YNNKEL (reference sequence). This CDR3 has 18 residues. The V gene lost 1 base and the J gene lost 3 bases, with 19 bases spanning the gap. The CDR3 protein is CASSQGQARVALGNTIYF. The CDR3 DNA follows: TGTGCCAGCAGCCAAGGACAGGCCCGGGTGGCCCTTGGAAACACCATATATTTT.

The rearrangement uses TRBV7-2 and TRBJ2-3; D possibly corresponds to TRBD2 (6 bases). The CDR3 is 16 amino acids. Trimming pared 1 base from V and 6 bases from J, leaving 17 bases between. Germline V gene sequence: CDR1 SGHTA, CDR2 FQGNSA. CDR3 DNA sequence: TGTGCCAGCAGCTTAGGTCAGCTTTTCAGCGGGGATACGCAGTATTTT. Translating gives CASSLGQLFSGDTQYF.

The chain employs TRBV7-8 and TRBJ2-7; 7 positions agree with TRBD1. V gave up 1 base and J gave up 0 bases; unmatched junction bases: 9. This CDR3 region has 17 residues. Per the germline V gene, CDR1 is SGHVS and CDR2 is FQNEAQ. The CDR3 loop reads CASSLEGGWYISYEQYF. The CDR3 DNA follows: TGTGCCAGCAGCTTAGAAGGGGGCTGGTACATCTCCTACGAGCAGTACTTC.

The chain is built from TRBV5-1 and TRBJ2-7, with D possibly being TRBD1 (5 bases). The V end lost 2 bases, the J end lost 2 bases, and 11 bases lay between the germline ends. The CDR3 has 14 amino acids. CDR1 SGHRS and CDR2 YFSETQ come from the germline V gene. In DNA, the CDR3 is TGCGCCAGCAGCTTATCCGACAGCCCCTACGAGCAGTACTTC. It codes for CASSLSDSPYEQYF. Full variable domain (outside the CDR3, taken from reference TRBV5-1 and TRBJ2-7): KAGVTQTPRYLIKTRGQQVTLSCSPISGHRSVSWYQQTPGQGLQFLFEYFSETQRNKGNFPGRFSGRQFSNSRSEMNVSTLELGDSALYLCASSLSDSPYEQYFGPGTRLTVT.